This T cell receptor (beta chain) is drawn from a study of cytomegalovirus exposure and HLA in healthy donors. Across the study: There were 70 million to 95 million unique TCRs (from HLA-typed donors) in an early data release.

PCR employed 60 Vbeta and 13 Jbeta primers. Authors' processing steps: A follow-up analysis tallied about 88 million unique TCR beta chains, roughly 10 million shared. Clones were sequenced by immunoSEQ multiplex PCR, and TCRdb holds only the in-frame ones, with some missing. Clonal size and the V and J genes are those of that table, whereas D and trimming came from the DNA. The repertoire holds approximately 180,000 clones, with about three quarters as singletons. The CDR3 is 17 amino acids. Germline assignment: CDR1 SGDLS and CDR2 YYNGEE. J gave up 0 bases and V 4 bases, and 4 bases lay outside the gene matches.

The sequence came from a woman aged 55-70 years in good health and CMV-seropositive. The sample comprised PBMCs. The V call is TRBV9, the J call TRBJ2-2; 12 bases are shared with TRBD2. The CDR3 reads CASSTGLAGTNTGELFF. CDR3 bases: TGTGCCAGCAGCACCGGACTAGCGGGGACGAACACCGGGGAGCTGTTTTTT.